This T cell receptor (beta chain) was identified during a study of blood T cell repertoires in COVID-19. The overall study: The United States, Italy and Spain provided the acute and convalescent COVID-19 samples. T cells, B-cell-depleted T cells, or PBMCs provided the cDNA or gDNA that served as material.

CDR3 size: 14 residues. Germline V gene sequence: CDR1 LNHDA, CDR2 SQIVND (reference sequence). V shed 4 bases, J shed 2 bases, and the junction held 4 bases outside the gene matches. Authors' analysis steps: Researchers report that nucleated cell counts were estimated from reference gene primer amplification. Data came from immunoSEQ multiplex PCR; TCRdb stores just in-frame clones and leaves some out. V, J and clone size are those of that table, while D and trimming were read from the DNA. The sample holds over 100,000 clones, over 75% seen once. The chain employs TRBV19 and TRBJ2-5, with TRBD1 matching 7 bases. The sample taken for sequencing was peripheral blood. This sequence originates from a human donor in a cohort sampled during active COVID-19. For the CDR3, the DNA is TGTGCCAGTAGTACAATGGGACAGCAAGAGACCCAGTACTTC. Protein: CASSTMGQQETQYF.